The TCR beta chain described here comes from a study of blood T cell repertoires in COVID-19. The wider study: Material from acute and convalescent COVID-19 was sourced from the United States, Italy and Spain. PBMCs, B-cell-depleted T cells, or T cells were the source of the cDNA or gDNA that made up the material.

In the original workflow: It was from reference gene primer amplification that nucleated cell counts were estimated. The data were produced by immunoSEQ multiplex PCR, yet TCRdb's version contains in-frame clones alone and is incomplete. That table is the source of V, J and clone size, and D and trimming were worked out from the DNA. The table lists some 170,000 clones, roughly 87% of them singletons. This CDR3 has 12 residues. CDR1 and CDR2 (germline): MGHDK, SYGVNS. V was trimmed by 4 bases and J by 10 bases, leaving 13 bases between them. The sample consisted of peripheral blood. The clonotype was recovered from a woman aged 45 to 65 with acute or convalescent COVID-19. The chain links TRBV25-1 to TRBJ1-1; no firm D call. CDR3 loop: CASSGALRRAFF. CDR3 DNA: TGTGCCAGCAGTGGTGCCCTTAGGAGAGCTTTCTTT.